This T cell receptor beta chain came from a study of CD8+ T cells in alopecia areata. Study-wide results and limits: Alphabeta T cells residing in normal skin are also sequenced in scalp samples. Lesional tissue from the scalp (especially in alopecia totalis/universalis) showed higher clonality than normal scalp.

V was clipped by 1 base and J by 2 bases, with 14 bases between them. Germline V gene data show CDR1 as MDHEN and CDR2 as SYDVKM. The CDR3 extends over 16 amino acids. RNA extraction and reverse transcription yielded cDNA as sequencing template. TCRdb's table, derived via immunoSEQ multiplex PCR, lists solely in-frame clones and lacks some. The table shows 150,000 or so clones, with 55% occurring only once. In the case of this clone: Its antigen is undetermined.

Sequencing was performed on CD4+ T cells sorted from blood. The rearrangement joins TRBV28 to TRBJ1-2; no reliable D call. The clonotype originates from a human donor in good health. The CDR3 DNA follows: TGTGCCAGCAGTTTATTCACCCCACAGTTAAACTATGGCTACACCTTC. Translated, it gives CASSLFTPQLNYGYTF.